The 19 T cell receptor beta chains below come from one sample, sequenced in a study of blood T cell repertoires in COVID-19 (dated by TCRdb to between 2020 and 2021). The receptor library was made with the immunoSEQ multiplex PCR assay. As stored in TCRdb, this immuneACCESS dataset retains in-frame rearrangements with V and J assigned. A fraction of the clones does not appear; measured against another copy, unresolved V genes explain less than half of the discrepancy, and the remainder lacks a known reason. This sample gives under 300,000 clones in total; 87% of them show up just once. The top ten clones comprise under 6.5% of the sample. Sequenced material: PBMCs or T cells enriched from blood (not recorded which). The receptors stem from a woman under 40 with acute COVID-19.

V and J are TRBV9 and TRBJ2-1; 8 nucleotides match TRBD2. Germline V gene sequence: CDR1 SGDLS, CDR2 YYNGEE. The CDR3 is 16 residues long. V lost 0 bases and J lost 5; bases outside the gene matches: 7. The CDR3 sequence: CASSVVGRGGDNEQFF. The CDR3 region has the DNA TGTGCCAGCAGCGTAGTTGGTCGGGGGGGAGACAATGAGCAGTTCTTC.

This rearrangement joins TRBV5-1 to TRBJ2-3, with 8 bases lining up with TRBD2. V lost 10 bases to trimming and J lost 3 bases; unmatched junction nucleotides: 13. The germline CDR1 and CDR2 sequences are SGHRS and YFSETQ. The CDR3 loop spans 15 amino acids. CDR3 region: CASSQDGGATDTQYF. CDR3 in DNA: TGCGCCTCCAGCCAAGACGGGGGGGCTACAGATACGCAGTATTTT.

J is TRBJ1-2 and V is TRBV19; the D is unclear. CDR3 length equals 15 residues. CDR1 and CDR2 (germline): LNHDA, SQIVND (reference sequence). The V end lost 3 bases, the J end lost 2 bases, and 13 bases lay between the germline ends. The CDR3 sequence is CASSMVRGLNYGYTF. For the CDR3, the DNA is TGTGCCAGTAGTATGGTCCGAGGCCTGAACTATGGCTACACCTTC.

The V gene is TRBV19, the J gene TRBJ1-1; no reliable D call. From germline, CDR1 is LNHDA and CDR2 SQIVND (reference sequence). This CDR3 region has 15 residues. V shed 1 base and J shed 3 bases, with 12 bases lying between them. CDR3 in DNA: TGTGCCAGTAGTATAGGACACCCCGGGGACACTGAAGCTTTCTTT. Translation gives CASSIGHPGDTEAFF.

Only one count was recorded for this clone. This chain uses TRBV5-5 with TRBJ2-5; perhaps TRBD1 as D (7 bases). Germline lookup yields CDR1 SGHKS and CDR2 YYEKEE (reference sequence). V lost 4 bases, J lost 5 bases, and 21 bases lay in between. This CDR3 region has 16 residues. The CDR3 DNA reads TGTGCCAGCAGCCTCACCTCGGCCAGGGGGGTGGAGACCCAGTACTTC. Translating it yields CASSLTSARGVETQYF.

This sequence joins TRBV11-2 and TRBJ2-1, with D tentatively TRBD2 (5 bases). V lost 2 bases and J 0 bases, leaving 11 bases between the germline ends. This CDR3 is built from 16 residues. The V gene's germline CDR1 is SGHAT and CDR2 FQNNGV. CDR3: CASSLTLAVSYNEQFF. In nucleotides, the CDR3 is TGTGCCAGCAGCTTAACGCTAGCTGTCTCCTACAATGAGCAGTTCTTC.

The chain employs TRBV2 and TRBJ2-7, with 8 bases matching TRBD1. V lost 10 bases, J lost 1 base, and 9 bases stayed unmatched. CDR1 is SNHLY and CDR2 is FYNNEI in the germline V gene. This CDR3 contains 14 residues. CDR3 amino acids: CATVRDRTSYEQYF. CDR3 DNA sequence: TGTGCCACAGTTAGGGACAGGACGTCCTACGAGCAGTACTTC. Supplemented by reference TRBV2 and TRBJ2-7, the full variable domain reads EPEVTQTPSHQVTQMGQEVILRCVPISNHLYFYWYRQILGQKVEFLVSFYNNEISEKSEIFDDQFSVERPDGSNFTLKIRSTKLEDSAMYFCATVRDRTSYEQYFGPGTRLTVT.

The chain uses TRBV7-6 and TRBJ1-1, with 9 nucleotides matching TRBD1. CDR1 and CDR2 (germline): SGHVS, FNYEAQ. This CDR3 spans 15 amino acids. The V and J ends lost 5 bases and 6 bases, in that order; junction bases with no gene match: 10. The CDR3 spells CASSPGQGSGAEAFF. The DNA for the CDR3 is TGTGCCAGCAGCCCGGGACAGGGATCGGGCGCTGAAGCTTTCTTT.

The chain uses TRBV5-6 and TRBJ1-1; a possible D gene is TRBD1 (6 bases). Germline lookup yields CDR1 SGHDT and CDR2 YYEEEE. The CDR3 is 14 amino acids. The ends were cut back, 4 bases at V and 9 bases at J, with 19 bases in the middle. The DNA for the CDR3 is TGTGCCAGCAGCGTAACAGGGTCGGTGGGTAAAGCTTTCTTT. Amino acid sequence: CASSVTGSVGKAFF.

Here the CDR3 DNA reads TGTGCCAGCAGTGAAGCGCCGCGGCAGTCGGGTGAGCAGTACTTC. This translates into CASSEAPRQSGEQYF. The J gene is TRBJ2-7, the V gene TRBV2, with D hard to call. V was pared by 0 bases and J by 7 bases, with 16 bases between. The CDR3 contains 15 residues. The germline CDR1 and CDR2 sequences are SNHLY and FYNNEI.

The chain carries TRBV7-2 and TRBJ2-2; the D is unclear. The CDR3 spans 13 residues. V shed 2 bases and J shed 6 bases, with 7 bases lying between them. Germline CDR1 is SGHTA and CDR2 is FQGNSA. In nucleotides, the CDR3 is TGTGCCAGCAGCTTACCCGTTCCCGGGGAGCTGTTTTTT. It yields the protein CASSLPVPGELFF.

The chain couples TRBV28 to TRBJ2-2; 8 bases are a match to TRBD2. Germline CDR1 is MDHEN and CDR2 is SYDVKM. This CDR3 is 14 amino acids long. The V gene end was trimmed by 6 bases and the J gene end by 6 bases; junction bases not matched to a gene: 6. CDR3 sequence: CASRPGLVPGELFF. As DNA, the CDR3 is TGTGCCAGCAGACCGGGACTAGTCCCCGGGGAGCTGTTTTTT.

The V and J genes are TRBV29-1 and TRBJ2-7; 7 nucleotides line up with TRBD1. J lost 5 bases, V lost 6 bases, and 13 bases had no gene match. The CDR3 totals 14 residues. From germline, CDR1 is SQVTM and CDR2 ANQGSEA. In DNA, the CDR3 is TGCAGCGTCATCGACAGGGAGTCCCGCAACGAGCAGTACTTC. The encoded protein is CSVIDRESRNEQYF.

The J gene is TRBJ1-3, the V gene TRBV6-5, with TRBD1 identical over 7 bases. Trimming removed 10 bases from V and 8 bases from J; junction bases left unmatched: 14. Germline CDR1 is MNHEY and CDR2 is SVGAGI. The CDR3 covers 14 residues. The CDR3 nucleotides are TGTGCCACCGTATCCGGGACAGCTGTGGACACCATATATTTT. This codes for CATVSGTAVDTIYF.

The J gene is TRBJ2-1, the V gene TRBV5-4; 8 bases are shared with TRBD2. J lost 5 bases, V lost 5 bases, and 9 bases had no gene match. Germline V gene data show CDR1 as SGHNT and CDR2 as YYREEE (reference sequence). The CDR3 runs to 15 residues. CDR3 nucleotides: TGTGCCAGCAGTTCCATAGCGGGGACTAACAATGAGCAGTTCTTC. This encodes CASSSIAGTNNEQFF.

V is TRBV6-2 or TRBV6-3 and J is TRBJ2-1, with TRBD2 matching over 9 bases. Germline CDR1 and CDR2: MNHEY and SVGEGT. The CDR3 is 16 amino acids. J gave up 2 bases and V 0 bases, and 2 bases lay outside the gene matches. The CDR3 reads CASSYSGGRAYNEQFF. CDR3 nucleotide sequence: TGTGCCAGCAGTTACTCGGGCGGGAGGGCCTACAATGAGCAGTTCTTC.

V usage is TRBV6-5 and J usage is TRBJ1-1; D is undetermined. The germline V and J ends were trimmed by 5 bases and 7 bases, with 11 bases remaining between them. This CDR3 has 12 residues. Germline V lookup: CDR1 MNHEY, CDR2 SVGAGI. The CDR3 protein is CASSQTSFEAFF. The CDR3 nucleotides read TGTGCCAGCAGTCAAACAAGTTTTGAAGCTTTCTTT.

This clone was observed once. The chain combines TRBV6-5 with TRBJ2-1; the match to TRBD2 covers 12 bases. Per germline, CDR1 MNHEY and CDR2 SVGAGI. This CDR3 has 15 amino acids. The V gene end was trimmed by 5 bases and the J gene end by 5 bases; junction bases not matched to a gene: 4. The CDR3 DNA follows: TGTGCCAGCAGTCGGACTAGCGGGGACCACAATGAGCAGTTCTTC. This sequence encodes CASSRTSGDHNEQFF.

The rearrangement joins TRBV4-3 to TRBJ2-7; 9 nucleotides line up with TRBD2. The V gene end was trimmed by 5 bases and the J gene end by 5 bases; junction bases not matched to a gene: 7. The CDR3 has 14 residues. Per the germline V gene, CDR1 is LGHNA and CDR2 is YSLEER. The CDR3 here is CASSSGLAPHEQYF. The CDR3 nucleotides read TGCGCCAGCAGCTCGGGACTAGCACCCCACGAGCAGTACTTC.